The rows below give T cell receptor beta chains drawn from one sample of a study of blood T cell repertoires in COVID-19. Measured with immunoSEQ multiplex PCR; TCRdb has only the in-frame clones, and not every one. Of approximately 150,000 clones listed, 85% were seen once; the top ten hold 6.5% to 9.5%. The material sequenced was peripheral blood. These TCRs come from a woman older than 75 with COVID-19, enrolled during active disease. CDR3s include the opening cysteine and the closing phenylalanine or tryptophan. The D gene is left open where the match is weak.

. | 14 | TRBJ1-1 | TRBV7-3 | TGTGCCAGCAGCCTGGACAGAAGGGGAAATGAAGCTTTCTTT | CASSLDRRGNEAFF
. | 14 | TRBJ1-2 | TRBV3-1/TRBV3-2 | TGTGCCAGCAGCCTAACGACAGGACGCCATGGCTACACCTTC | CASSLTTGRHGYTF
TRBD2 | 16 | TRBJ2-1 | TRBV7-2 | TGTGCCAGCAGCTCTCTACTAGCGGGACCTCTAAATGAGCAGTTCTTC | CASSSLLAGPLNEQFF
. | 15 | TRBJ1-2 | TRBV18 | TGTGCCAGCTCACCAGGGGCAGTTACTAACTATGGCTACACCTTC | CASSPGAVTNYGYTF
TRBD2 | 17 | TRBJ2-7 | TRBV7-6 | TGTGCCAGCAGCTTAGCTAGCGGGGGGGCCGGATCCTACGAGCAGTACTTC | CASSLASGGAGSYEQYF
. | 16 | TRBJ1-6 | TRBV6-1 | TGTGCCAGCAGTGAAGCGTTCGGGGCCTATAATTCACCCCTCCACTTT | CASSEAFGAYNSPLHF
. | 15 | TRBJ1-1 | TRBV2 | TGTGCCAGCAGCGAGCGGGGGGTCGGGAACACTGAAGCTTTCTTT | CASSERGVGNTEAFF
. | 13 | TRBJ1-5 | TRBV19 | TGTGCCAGTAGCCCCGGACCGGGACAGCCCCAGCATTTT | CASSPGPGQPQHF
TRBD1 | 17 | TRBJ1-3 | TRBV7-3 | TGTGCCAGCAGCTCCCAGGGACAGGGTACCGCTGGAAACACCATATATTTT | CASSSQGQGTAGNTIYF
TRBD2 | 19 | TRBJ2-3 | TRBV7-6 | TGTGCCAGCAGCCGCTCGGGTAGCGGGACGTATATTAGCACAGATACGCAGTATTTT | CASSRSGSGTYISTDTQYF
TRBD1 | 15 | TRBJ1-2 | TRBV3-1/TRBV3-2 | TGTGCCAGCCAGTCCGGGACAGGGGCCAACTATGGCTACACCTTC | CASQSGTGANYGYTF